This passage covers 8 T cell receptor beta chains from one sample sequenced in a study of T cell responses to AZD1222 COVID-19 vaccine. Repertoires were generated with immunoSEQ multiplex PCR, while TCRdb's copy carries only in-frame clones and drops some. The data contain tens of thousands of clones, approximately 89% of them singletons. This specimen consisted of peripheral blood, obtained on day 0 of AZD1222 vaccination. Every receptor here comes from an adult in good health.

The chain links TRBV5-1 to TRBJ2-7; 8 bases are shared with TRBD1. CDR1 and CDR2 (germline): SGHRS, YFSETQ. Trimming took 4 bases from V and 2 from J; bases not matched to a gene: 5. This CDR3 is 14 amino acids long. The CDR3 protein is CASSPGQGAYEQYF. The CDR3 coding sequence is TGCGCCAGCAGCCCAGGACAGGGAGCCTACGAGCAGTACTTC.

The chain couples TRBV6-2 or TRBV6-3 to TRBJ1-1; tentatively, D is TRBD1 (5 bases). The germline gives CDR1 MNHEY, CDR2 SVGEGT. Trimming removed 2 bases at V and 10 bases at J, with 14 bases between. CDR3 size: 13 residues. This chain's CDR3 is CASSYTRGAGAFF. CDR3 in DNA: TGTGCCAGCAGTTACACGCGAGGGGCGGGAGCTTTCTTT.

This chain joins TRBV24-1 and TRBJ2-5; tentatively, D is TRBD2 (5 bases). Trimming took 12 bases from V and 1 from J, leaving 11 bases between them. In germline, CDR1 is KGHDR, CDR2 SFDVKD. The CDR3 covers 12 residues. CDR3 coding DNA: TGTGCCGAGCGGCAGGTCCAAGAGACCCAGTACTTC. Translated: CAERQVQETQYF.

This clone occurred once. The chain couples TRBV7-2 to TRBJ2-6, with D possibly TRBD2 on 6 matching bases. Germline values: CDR1 SGHTA, CDR2 FQGNSA. Trimming removed 4 bases at V and 1 base at J, with 8 bases between. The CDR3 is 15 amino acids. The CDR3 sequence: CASSSGGSGANVLTF. As DNA, the CDR3 is TGTGCCAGCAGCTCCGGGGGTTCTGGGGCCAACGTCCTGACTTTC.

This chain joins TRBV10-1 and TRBJ1-2; D unclear. V dropped 1 base and J dropped 4 bases, with 7 bases sitting between them. The CDR3 extends over 13 amino acids. CDR1 WNHNN and CDR2 SYGVQD come from the germline V gene (reference sequence). The CDR3 loop reads CASSEFRGYGYTF. As DNA, the CDR3 is TGCGCCAGCAGTGAGTTCCGGGGCTATGGCTACACCTTC.

The CDR3 DNA sequence: TGCGCCAGCAGCTCGGGTGGGGTAAGAGACAATGAGCAGTTCTTC. It encodes CASSSGGVRDNEQFF. V gene TRBV5-1 combines with J gene TRBJ2-1; D is undetermined. Trimming left V 3 bases short and J 5 bases short, with 15 bases between. This CDR3 is built from 15 residues. Germline CDR1 is SGHRS and CDR2 is YFSETQ.

CDR3 bases: TGTGCCAGCAGCCGTCGACAGGGGAATGGCTACACCTTC. This translates into CASSRRQGNGYTF. The chain couples TRBV12-3 or TRBV12-4 to TRBJ1-2; 8 bases line up with TRBD1. This CDR3 region has 13 residues. Germline trimming cut 6 bases from V and 6 bases from J; bases unmatched to any gene: 6.

The V gene is TRBV10-2, the J gene TRBJ2-3, with unresolved D. V was cut by 7 bases and J by 2 bases, with 13 bases left in between. This CDR3 is built from 14 residues. Germline lookup yields CDR1 WSHSY and CDR2 SAAADI. For the CDR3, the DNA is TGCGCCAGCAAAGAAGCGAGGTCCACAGATACGCAGTATTTT. Its protein is CASKEARSTDTQYF.